Sequencing of this TCR beta chain was carried out in a study of blood T cell repertoires in COVID-19. Study context: COVID-19 samples from acute and convalescent phases originated in the United States, Italy and Spain. T cells, B-cell-depleted T cells, or PBMCs supplied cDNA or gDNA.

TCRdb's copy holds only in-frame clones and misses some; the assay was immunoSEQ multiplex PCR. The sample consists of some 50,000 clones, just under 90% of them appearing once. This CDR3 has 15 residues. Germline-derived CDR1 and CDR2 are SGHVS and FQNEAQ. J was trimmed by 6 bases and V by 3 bases; bases with no gene match: 8. The V and J genes are TRBV7-8 and TRBJ2-3, with 8 bases aligning to TRBD2. Sequencing was done on a sample of peripheral blood. This TCR came from a man in his fifties or sixties with acute or convalescent COVID-19. The CDR3 protein is CASSFNGRATDTQYF. CDR3 bases: TGTGCCAGCAGCTTTAACGGGAGGGCCACGGATACGCAGTATTTT.